Each of the 28 T cell receptor beta chains below was sequenced from the same sample in a study of T cells in Graves' hyperthyroidism and ophthalmopathy. Amplified regions were TCR beta CDR3 sequences from RNA transcripts. The HTBI primer set served for first-round RT-PCR of the TCR CDR3. TCRdb passed the multiplex PCR reads through MiXCR, listing each CDR3 protein once. The sample includes a few hundred thousand distinct CDR3 sequences, approximately 14% of them seen just once. The sample consisted of blood. These receptors were obtained from a woman in her twenties or thirties with Graves' hyperthyroidism.

This clonotype occurred many times. V gene TRBV11-1 combines with J gene TRBJ2-7; 7 nucleotides align to TRBD1. The CDR3 extends over 14 amino acids. Germline CDR1 is SGHAT and CDR2 is FQDESV (reference sequence). Trimming at V came to 1 base and at J to 1 base, leaving 1 base not matched to a gene. The CDR3 is CASSLGGQSYEQYF. Written as DNA, the CDR3 is TGTGCCAGCAGCTTAGGGGGACAGTCCTACGAGCAGTACTTC.

By share, this clonotype counts as medium-sized. The chain is built from TRBV19 and TRBJ1-2; the D is unclear. The CDR3 spans 11 residues. Per germline, CDR1 LNHDA and CDR2 SQIVND (reference sequence). Trimming stripped 6 bases from V and 2 bases from J, with 4 bases between. CDR3 in amino acids: CASRDNYGYTF. The CDR3 DNA reads TGTGCCAGTAGGGACAACTATGGCTACACCTTC.

This clonotype was seen more than once but under ten times. The rearrangement joins TRBV28 to TRBJ2-5, with D maybe TRBD1 (6 bases). Germline loops: CDR1 MDHEN, CDR2 SYDVKM. Trimming removed 7 bases from V and 5 bases from J, with 11 bases in between. This CDR3 has 12 residues. As DNA, the CDR3 is TGTGCCAGCACCAGGGGCCGGGAGACCCAGTACTTC. This gives the protein CASTRGRETQYF.

V and J are TRBV20-1 and TRBJ2-1, with unresolved D. The CDR3 spans 12 residues. The V and J ends lost 5 bases and 8 bases respectively, with 13 bases between them. Germline V CDR1 and CDR2: DFQATT, SNEGSKA (reference sequence). CDR3: CSAEGSADEQFF. Written as DNA, the CDR3 is TGCAGTGCTGAAGGATCGGCGGATGAGCAGTTCTTC.

This clonotype showed up many times. V usage is TRBV28 and J usage is TRBJ2-3; a possible D gene is TRBD1 (6 bases). V was cut by 4 bases and J by 0 bases, with 14 bases left in between. The CDR3 spans 16 residues. The germline V gene encodes CDR1 MDHEN and CDR2 SYDVKM. The CDR3, as DNA: TGTGCCAGCAGTTCCACAGGGAAGGCGAGCACAGATACGCAGTATTTT. This gives the protein CASSSTGKASTDTQYF.

This clonotype was counted only a few times. This clone may be a read error of a much larger clone one base away. J is TRBJ1-2 and V is TRBV2, with 12 bases fitting TRBD1. Germline CDR1 and CDR2: SNHLY and FYNNEI. The CDR3 loop spans 14 amino acids. CDR3 nucleotide sequence: TGTGCCAGCAGTCCCGGGACAGGGGGCGATGGCTGCACCTTC. Its translation is CASSPGTGGDGCTF.

This clonotype was observed a few times. This sequence joins TRBV6-4 and TRBJ1-5; D may be TRBD1 (6 bases). From germline, CDR1 is MRHNA and CDR2 SNTAGT. Trimming took 5 bases from V and 6 from J, leaving 20 bases between them. The CDR3 loop spans 16 amino acids. CDR3 amino acids: CASSRHREIECQPQHF. The CDR3 nucleotides are TGTGCCAGCAGTAGACACAGGGAGATTGAGTGTCAGCCCCAGCATTTT.

The V gene is TRBV7-3, the J gene TRBJ2-1, with 10 bases aligning to TRBD2. V was clipped by 0 bases and J by 5 bases; unmatched bases: 13. This CDR3 has 19 amino acids. Germline values: CDR1 SGHTA, CDR2 FQGTGA. CDR3 DNA: TGTGCCAGCAGCTTAACTTCGGATAGCGGGAGGAAGCAACACAATGAGCAGTTCTTC. Its protein product is CASSLTSDSGRKQHNEQFF.

This clonotype showed up just a few times. The V and J genes are TRBV2 and TRBJ1-2, with TRBD1 identical over 7 bases. The CDR3 runs to 15 residues. The V gene end was trimmed by 1 base and the J gene end by 6 bases; junction bases not matched to a gene: 8. Germline V gene sequence: CDR1 SNHLY, CDR2 FYNNEI. The chain's CDR3 is CASSEVRGTGDGYTF. The CDR3 DNA follows: TGTGCCAGCAGTGAAGTTAGGGGAACAGGGGATGGCTACACCTTC.

This clonotype appeared many times. The chain uses TRBV11-2 and TRBJ1-1; possibly TRBD1 for D (5 bases). The CDR3 extends over 15 amino acids. The ends were cut back, 4 bases at V and 4 bases at J, with 16 bases in the middle. Per germline, CDR1 SGHAT and CDR2 FQNNGV. The CDR3 loop is CASSSAGLVTTEAFF. CDR3 nucleotides: TGTGCCAGCAGCTCGGCAGGGCTTGTGACCACTGAAGCTTTCTTT.

The sample holds many counts of this clonotype. V usage is TRBV6-1 and J usage is TRBJ2-7; TRBD2 matches 9 bases. This CDR3 spans 14 amino acids. V shed 7 bases and J 2 bases; nucleotides not matched to a gene: 6. Germline values: CDR1 MNHNS, CDR2 SASEGT. The DNA for the CDR3 is TGTGCCAGCAATCCGACTAGCGGAACCTACGAGCAGTACTTC. Protein: CASNPTSGTYEQYF.

This clonotype has ten or more counts. V is TRBV6-1 and J is TRBJ1-1; D is unresolved. V lost 3 bases and J 2 bases, leaving 13 bases between the germline ends. CDR3 length: 15 amino acids. Germline CDR1 reads MNHNS; CDR2 reads SASEGT. For the CDR3, the DNA is TGTGCCAGCAGTGATCTTGCAACCGGCAACACTGAAGCTTTCTTT. Translation: CASSDLATGNTEAFF.

The chain has TRBV24-1 and TRBJ1-2, with 9 bases lining up with TRBD1. Germline CDR1 reads KGHDR; CDR2 reads SFDVKD. This CDR3 is 14 amino acids long. Losses at the gene ends were 2 bases for V and 8 bases for J; bases not matched to a gene: 5. The CDR3 DNA reads TGTGCCACCAGTGATTGGACAGGGGAATACGGCTACACCTTC. Protein sequence: CATSDWTGEYGYTF.

In the case of this clonotype: A much bigger clone sits one base away, suggesting this may be a read error. The CDR3 region has the DNA TGTGCCACCAGTGACACCCGCAGGGACACGAACACCGGGGAGCCGTTTTTT. Its translation: CATSDTRRDTNTGEPFF. This rearrangement joins TRBV27 to TRBJ2-2, with D perhaps TRBD1 (6 bases). The CDR3 totals 17 residues. Germline V gene sequence: CDR1 MNHEY, CDR2 SMNVEV (reference sequence).

V usage is TRBV20-1 and J usage is TRBJ1-4; 11 positions match TRBD1. The CDR3 runs to 18 residues. Per germline, CDR1 DFQATT and CDR2 SNEGSKA (reference sequence). With 1 base clipped from V and 0 bases from J, the junction kept 7 bases outside the gene matches. The CDR3 DNA follows: TGCAGTGCTAGAGGTTGGACAGGGGGCGCCCCAACTAATGAAAAACTGTTTTTT. Encoded protein: CSARGWTGGAPTNEKLFF.

This clonotype was seen repeatedly, ten times or more. The genes are TRBV7-9 and TRBJ1-1; 8 bases match TRBD1. V was pared by 6 bases and J by 0 bases, with 3 bases of the junction left unmatched. Germline V lookup: CDR1 SEHNR, CDR2 FQNEAQ (reference sequence). There are 14 residues in the CDR3. CDR3: CASRGDRLNTEAFF. The DNA for the CDR3 is TGTGCCAGCAGGGGGGACAGGCTGAACACTGAAGCTTTCTTT.

This clonotype was seen more than once but under ten times. V usage is TRBV5-1 and J usage is TRBJ2-1; weak D call: TRBD1 (6 bases). V was pared by 1 base and J by 0 bases, with 11 bases between. The CDR3 totals 16 residues. CDR1 and CDR2 (germline): SGHRS, YFSETQ. This CDR3 is CASSLPTGSSYNEQFF. CDR3 DNA: TGCGCCAGCAGCTTGCCCACAGGGAGCTCCTACAATGAGCAGTTCTTC.

The sample holds many counts of this clonotype. V is TRBV20-1 and J is TRBJ1-5, with a weak D call TRBD1 (5 bases). The germline V gene has CDR1 DFQATT and CDR2 SNEGSKA (reference sequence). V lost 5 bases and J lost 1, with 18 bases in between. This CDR3 contains 16 residues. The CDR3 DNA follows: TGCAGTGCTCCTCCCCTAGGGGATGGAAGCAATCAGCCCCAGCATTTT. It is translated as CSAPPLGDGSNQPQHF.

Many counts were recorded for this clonotype. The chain has TRBV11-3 and TRBJ2-5, with D hard to call. The CDR3 runs 15 residues. V was trimmed by 5 bases and J by 1 base, leaving 14 bases between them. Per germline, CDR1 SGHNT and CDR2 YENEEA. The CDR3: CASSLRESGQETQYF. CDR3 sequence (DNA): TGTGCCAGCAGCCTCAGAGAGAGTGGCCAAGAGACCCAGTACTTC.

This clonotype came up many times. This chain uses TRBV20-1 with TRBJ1-1, with 7 nucleotides matching TRBD1. The CDR3 totals 14 residues. CDR1 is DFQATT, CDR2 SNEGSKA, per germline (reference sequence). V was pared by 5 bases and J by 2 bases, with 8 bases of the junction left unmatched. Written as DNA, the CDR3 is TGCAGTGCTCCTCAGACAGGGATAAACACTGAAGCTTTCTTT. Translated: CSAPQTGINTEAFF.

This clonotype was seen at least ten times. This chain links TRBV5-1 with TRBJ2-2; no firm D call. Germline CDR1 SGHRS, CDR2 YFSETQ. V was cut by 0 bases and J by 6 bases, with 12 bases left in between. CDR3 length: 15 amino acids. CDR3 loop: CASSLAIGLAGELFF. CDR3 nucleotide sequence: TGCGCCAGCAGCTTGGCCATCGGGCTCGCCGGGGAGCTGTTTTTT.

This clonotype has ten or more counts. This chain links TRBV11-2 with TRBJ2-1; TRBD2 might be the D (6 bases). The CDR3 runs to 15 residues. Germline loops: CDR1 SGHAT, CDR2 FQNNGV. V lost 5 bases and J 8 bases, leaving 19 bases between the germline ends. This CDR3 is CASSPIGGPGDEQFF. The DNA of the CDR3 is TGTGCCAGCAGCCCTATTGGAGGGCCGGGGGATGAGCAGTTCTTC.

This clonotype has a count of ten or more. This CDR3 is CASSHQERGVAYNEQFF. The CDR3 bases are TGTGCCAGCAGCCACCAGGAACGGGGGGTTGCTTACAATGAGCAGTTCTTC. The chain employs TRBV3-1 and TRBJ2-1; TRBD2 agrees at 7 bases. This CDR3 comprises 17 residues. Germline V CDR1 and CDR2: LGHDT, YNNKEL (reference sequence). With 3 bases clipped from V and 4 bases from J, the junction kept 12 bases outside the gene matches.

This clonotype was seen many times. The chain uses TRBV10-3 and TRBJ2-1; 8 bases agree with TRBD1. The J segment lost 2 bases and the V segment lost 6 bases, leaving 3 bases of the junction unmatched. This CDR3 is 14 amino acids long. Germline V lookup: CDR1 ENHRY, CDR2 SYGVKD. The CDR3 sequence is CAISRQGTYNEQFF. CDR3 in DNA: TGTGCCATCAGCAGACAGGGGACCTACAATGAGCAGTTCTTC.

This clonotype was counted ten times or more. This rearrangement joins TRBV2 to TRBJ1-5, with TRBD1 matching over 7 bases. The V segment lost 9 bases and the J segment 0 bases; nucleotides outside the gene matches: 5. CDR3 length equals 14 residues. Germline-derived CDR1 and CDR2 are SNHLY and FYNNEI. The CDR3 coding sequence is TGTGCCAGTCGGGACAGCTATAGCAATCAGCCCCAGCATTTT. It encodes CASRDSYSNQPQHF.

Many counts were recorded for this clonotype. This chain uses TRBV28 with TRBJ2-3; the D gene is possibly TRBD2 (6 bases). This CDR3 spans 15 amino acids. Trimming stripped 6 bases from V and 2 bases from J, with 15 bases between. CDR1 and CDR2 from the germline V gene are MDHEN and SYDVKM. CDR3 nucleotides: TGTGCCAGCAGAGGTTCGGGACTCCTCACAGATACGCAGTATTTT. This sequence encodes CASRGSGLLTDTQYF.

This clonotype was recorded many times. The CDR3 sequence is CSVEEWSGLASTDTQYF. For the CDR3, the DNA is TGCAGCGTTGAAGAATGGTCGGGACTAGCTAGCACAGATACGCAGTATTTT. The gene calls are TRBV29-1 and TRBJ2-3, with 9 bases fitting TRBD2. The length of the CDR3 is 17 residues. J lost 0 bases, V lost 0 bases, and 7 bases had no gene match. The germline V gene encodes CDR1 SQVTM and CDR2 ANQGSEA.

The chain uses TRBV6-5 and TRBJ2-7, with 8 bases lining up with TRBD2. The germline V gene encodes CDR1 MNHEY and CDR2 SVGAGI. There are 17 residues in the CDR3. Trimming cost V 0 bases and J 4 bases; bases outside gene matches: 11. CDR3 residues: CASSYSRRSGSSYEQYF. DNA for the CDR3: TGTGCCAGCAGTTACTCTCGCCGGAGCGGGAGTAGTTACGAGCAGTACTTC.